These 20 T cell receptor beta chains came from one sample sequenced in a study of early T cells in non-severe SARS-CoV-2 infection. In TCRdb, the 5' RACE reads were re-called with MiXCR into one record per CDR3 protein. In the table there are about 52,000 distinct CDR3 sequences, approximately 9.9% of which are singletons. Sequenced sample: whole blood. These receptors all come from an adult who was a healthcare worker with PCR-confirmed SARS-CoV-2 infection or an uninfected control (not recorded which).

This clonotype was detected only a few times. The rearrangement links TRBV7-9 to TRBJ1-2; D is perhaps TRBD1 (6 bases). V lost 5 bases, J lost 8 bases, and 18 bases lay in between. Germline values: CDR1 SEHNR, CDR2 FQNEAQ (reference sequence). This CDR3 is 14 amino acids long. The CDR3 loop reads CASSREDRFFGYTF. DNA of the CDR3: TGTGCCAGCAGCCGAGAAGACAGGTTTTTCGGCTACACCTTC.

The chain employs TRBV5-6 and TRBJ1-5, with a weak D call TRBD1 (5 bases). This CDR3 has 13 amino acids. The germline V gene has CDR1 SGHDT and CDR2 YYEEEE. The V end was cut by 4 bases, the J end by 9 bases, with 14 bases between. In DNA, the CDR3 is TGTGCCAGCAGCAGGTCGTCGCAGGGGCCCCAGCATTTT. It codes for CASSRSSQGPQHF.

This clonotype was observed a handful of times. The V gene is TRBV20-1, the J gene TRBJ1-1, with D unclear. Germline CDR1 is DFQATT and CDR2 is SNEGSKA (reference sequence). Trimming left V 0 bases short and J 0 bases short, with 11 bases between. This CDR3 spans 15 amino acids. The chain's CDR3 is CSAREDAGVNTEAFF. The CDR3 nucleotides read TGCAGTGCTAGAGAAGACGCAGGTGTGAACACTGAAGCTTTCTTT.

This clonotype came up a few times. The DNA of the CDR3 is TGTGCCAGCAGCTTGAAAGGAGATACGCAGTATTTT. Its translation is CASSLKGDTQYF. The chain has TRBV7-8 and TRBJ2-3; no reliable D call. Germline lookup yields CDR1 SGHVS and CDR2 FQNEAQ. The CDR3 sequence is 12 residues long. Trimming stripped 3 bases from V and 5 bases from J, with 6 bases between.

This clonotype was recorded at least ten times. The V call is TRBV11-2, the J call TRBJ2-5; TRBD1 is a possible D gene (6 bases). CDR1 and CDR2 from the germline V gene are SGHAT and FQNNGV. The CDR3 has 15 amino acids. The V gene lost 7 bases and the J gene lost 2 bases, with 17 bases spanning the gap. The CDR3 nucleotides read TGTGCCAGCACCCTAGTGGGGGCACAGCAAGAGACCCAGTACTTC. Amino acid sequence: CASTLVGAQQETQYF. The variable domain in full, with the rest retrieved from reference TRBV11-2 and TRBJ2-5, is EAGVAQSPRYKIIEKRQSVAFWCNPISGHATLYWYQQILGQGPKLLIQFQNNGVVDDSQLPKDRFSAERLKGVDSTLKIQPAKLEDSAVYLCASTLVGAQQETQYFGPGTRLLVL.

This clonotype was recorded at least ten times. V gene TRBV29-1 combines with J gene TRBJ2-7; D not resolved. Germline V gene lookup returns CDR1 SQVTM and CDR2 ANQGSEA. This CDR3 comprises 12 residues. Trimming pared 2 bases from V and 3 bases from J, leaving 8 bases between. CDR3 protein: CSVENFFYEQYF. In DNA form, the CDR3 reads TGCAGCGTTGAAAACTTTTTCTACGAGCAGTACTTC.

This clonotype was observed a few times. J is TRBJ2-1 and V is TRBV10-3; D is unclear. The CDR3 consists of 10 residues. V dropped 3 bases and J dropped 9 bases, with 3 bases sitting between them. Per the germline V gene, CDR1 is ENHRY and CDR2 is SYGVKD. This CDR3 reads CAISDGEQFF. The CDR3 DNA reads TGTGCCATCAGTGATGGTGAGCAGTTCTTC.

This clonotype was counted a few times. The J gene is TRBJ2-7, the V gene TRBV29-1; TRBD1 is a possible D gene (6 bases). This CDR3 spans 12 amino acids. Trimming took off 5 bases at V and 2 bases at J, with 10 bases between the two ends. Germline V gene lookup returns CDR1 SQVTM and CDR2 ANQGSEA. The CDR3 sequence: CSVLRGTYEQYF. The CDR3 nucleotides read TGCAGCGTTCTCAGGGGCACCTACGAGCAGTACTTC.

In its sample, this clonotype was seen a few times. The chain couples TRBV10-3 to TRBJ2-5; maybe TRBD1 (5 bases). The CDR3 consists of 12 residues. The V and J ends lost 7 bases and 6 bases respectively, with 12 bases between them. The germline gives CDR1 ENHRY, CDR2 SYGVKD. The DNA of the CDR3 is TGTGCCATCAAGGGGCAGGGTCAGACCCAGTACTTC. The encoded protein is CAIKGQGQTQYF.

Ten or more counts support this clonotype. Germline is not matched at one junction end, which may reflect a read error. The chain joins TRBV11-2 to TRBJ2-3, with TRBD2 matching 7 bases. The CDR3 contains 11 residues. CDR1 is SGHAT and CDR2 is FQNNGV in the germline V gene. CDR3 residues: CASSLPGTTRF. The CDR3 bases are TGTGCCAGCAGCTTACCAGGGACTACACGTTTT.

Details on this clonotype: The conserved phenylalanine or tryptophan is not found at the CDR3 terminus, so this likely reflects a read error. V and J are TRBV9 and TRBJ2-3; maybe TRBD1 (5 bases). Trimming took off 4 bases at V and 2 bases at J, with 20 bases between the two ends. This CDR3 comprises 17 residues. CDR1 and CDR2 (germline): SGDLS, YYNGEE. In DNA form, the CDR3 reads TGTGCCAGCAGCAACCTACGAGACAAGGGGAACACAGATACGCAGTATGTT. Amino acid sequence: CASSNLRDKGNTDTQYV.

At least ten counts were recorded for this clonotype. The J gene is TRBJ1-4, the V gene TRBV5-1; possible D gene TRBD1, 5 bases. CDR1 SGHRS and CDR2 YFSETQ come from the germline V gene. The CDR3 runs to 13 residues. Trimming took off 4 bases at V and 3 bases at J, with 7 bases between the two ends. The CDR3 DNA follows: TGCGCCAGCAGCCCGGGGGCTAATGAAAAACTGTTTTTT. Translation: CASSPGANEKLFF.

This clonotype has ten or more counts. V gene TRBV28 combines with J gene TRBJ1-2; TRBD1 might be the D (6 bases). Germline V gene sequence: CDR1 MDHEN, CDR2 SYDVKM. The CDR3 is made up of 12 amino acids. V lost 6 bases, J lost 6 bases, and 11 bases lay in between. CDR3 region: CASSDRNDGYTF. Here the CDR3 DNA reads TGTGCCAGCAGCGACAGGAACGATGGCTACACCTTC.

As regards this clonotype: This may stem from a read error, because a much larger clone lies one nucleotide away. The genes are TRBV5-5 and TRBJ2-5; 8 bases are shared with TRBD1. The V and J ends lost 4 bases and 4 bases, in that order; junction bases with no gene match: 9. The CDR3 spans 15 residues. Germline CDR1 reads SGHKS; CDR2 reads YYEKEE (reference sequence). The CDR3 here is CASSGGQACLETQYF. Written as DNA, the CDR3 is TGTGCCAGCAGCGGGGGACAGGCTTGTCTAGAGACCCAGTACTTC.

The V and J genes are TRBV4-2 and TRBJ1-5, with D perhaps TRBD1 (6 bases). CDR1 is LGHNA, CDR2 YNFKEQ, per germline. CDR3 size: 16 residues. The V and J ends lost 1 base and 5 bases respectively, with 15 bases between them. The CDR3 protein is CASSQAAGAVDQPQHF. CDR3 DNA: TGTGCCAGCAGCCAAGCGGCGGGGGCGGTTGATCAGCCCCAGCATTTT.

The sample holds a few counts of this clonotype. The chain combines TRBV2 with TRBJ2-1, with D possibly matching TRBD1 (5 bases). V lost 2 bases to trimming and J lost 7 bases, with 18 bases between them. Germline CDR1 and CDR2: SNHLY and FYNNEI. The CDR3 is made up of 16 amino acids. This CDR3 reads CASSELPGPVTNEQFF. CDR3 nucleotides: TGTGCCAGCAGTGAACTGCCAGGGCCGGTAACAAATGAGCAGTTCTTC.

The table lists this clonotype with a few counts. This sequence joins TRBV15 and TRBJ2-2; D is unresolved. This CDR3 comprises 13 residues. V was clipped by 5 bases and J by 7 bases, with 11 bases between them. Germline V gene data show CDR1 as LNHNV and CDR2 as YYDKDF (reference sequence). CDR3 residues: CATSLKWNGELFF. The CDR3 nucleotides are TGTGCCACCAGCCTAAAGTGGAACGGGGAGCTGTTTTTT.

The CDR3: CASSWTQRGKYNEQFF. The CDR3 nucleotides are TGTGCCAGCAGCTGGACGCAGCGGGGAAAGTACAATGAGCAGTTCTTC. The chain has TRBV5-4 and TRBJ2-1; 7 nucleotides agree with TRBD2. Germline loops: CDR1 SGHNT, CDR2 YYREEE (reference sequence). V dropped 3 bases and J dropped 4; count of bases not matched to a gene: 10. This CDR3 region has 16 residues.

This clonotype was observed many times. This chain uses TRBV4-1 with TRBJ2-7, with a possible D match to TRBD1 (6 bases). Per the germline V gene, CDR1 is MGHRA and CDR2 is YSYEKL. The CDR3 runs to 17 residues. The germline V and J ends were trimmed by 2 bases and 0 bases, with 17 bases remaining between them. The CDR3 region is CASSQYKGVISSYEQYF. The CDR3, as DNA: TGCGCCAGCAGCCAATATAAGGGGGTCATCAGCTCCTACGAGCAGTACTTC.

This clonotype appeared many times. The rearrangement links TRBV19 to TRBJ1-2; D possibly corresponds to TRBD1 (6 bases). This CDR3 has 14 amino acids. Looked up from germline, CDR1 is LNHDA and CDR2 is SQIVND (reference sequence). Between the trimmed V and J ends, which lost 5 bases and 4 bases, there was a span of 14 bases. The CDR3 coding sequence is TGTGCCAGTAGTTCCCAGGGGAGCGGCTATGGCTACACCTTC. Its protein product is CASSSQGSGYGYTF.